This T cell receptor (beta chain) was identified during a study of shared clonotypes between healthy human individuals. Broader study findings: It was expected that sequencing depth would affect clonotype sharing among donors. A small donor pool kept down the genetic and exposure-history diversity that was represented.

Assay: immunoSEQ multiplex PCR; the TCRdb copy retains only in-frame clones and omits some. This table holds millions of clones, roughly 94% found once. Note on this clone: Its antigen is as yet unknown.

This CDR3 has 13 residues. Trimming took off 3 bases at V and 3 bases at J, with 11 bases between the two ends. From germline, CDR1 is SQVTM and CDR2 ANQGSEA. Donors, without exception, were Caucasian adults residing in Nashville, Tennessee. The receptor comes from a young man in good health. This chain uses TRBV29-1 with TRBJ1-1; D not certain. Sequencing input: naive CD4+ T cells sorted from blood. Subset of the sample: CD45RA+ positively selected. The chain's CDR3 is CSVEIGRDTEAFF. The CDR3 DNA follows: TGCAGCGTTGAGATAGGGAGGGACACTGAAGCTTTCTTT.